Listed here are 6 T cell receptor beta chains from one sample, sequenced in a study of cytomegalovirus exposure and HLA in healthy donors (dated by TCRdb to about 2017). The method was the immunoSEQ multiplex PCR assay. For the multiplex PCR, a mixture combining 60 forward primers for TCR Vbeta segments and 13 reverse primers for TCR Jbeta segments was used. The source is immuneACCESS, and TCRdb retained only in-frame sequences with V and J called. Part of the clones is not carried over; for the studies checked, unresolved V genes explain less than half of this, and the remainder is unexplained. In all, the sample holds about 130,000 clones, and about four fifths of those were seen once. The ten largest clones capture under 6% of the sample. Sequencing input: PBMCs. Receptors originate from a man aged 25 to 40 in good health and CMV-seronegative.

The chain combines TRBV6-6 with TRBJ1-1, with 7 bases aligning to TRBD1. The CDR3 is 16 residues long. Germline assignment: CDR1 MNHNY and CDR2 SVGAGI (reference sequence). The trim removed 5 bases at V and 11 bases at J, leaving 20 bases unmatched. The CDR3 loop reads CASSRTQGGVVERAFF. CDR3 DNA sequence: TGTGCCAGCAGTAGAACTCAGGGGGGAGTGGTCGAGCGGGCTTTCTTT.

The chain carries TRBV7-2 and TRBJ1-5; a possible D gene is TRBD1 (6 bases). Germline V gene sequence: CDR1 SGHTA, CDR2 FQGNSA. The CDR3 extends over 18 amino acids. V lost 5 bases to trimming and J lost 6 bases, with 26 bases between them. The CDR3: CASSTSALSGATGQPQHF. In nucleotides, the CDR3 is TGTGCCAGCAGCACATCGGCTCTTTCAGGGGCCACCGGTCAGCCCCAGCATTTT.

This CDR3 reads CASSQEEGGWYEQYF. The CDR3 DNA reads TGCGCCAGCAGCCAAGAAGAAGGGGGTTGGTACGAGCAGTACTTC. The chain joins TRBV4-1 to TRBJ2-7, with a tentative D call TRBD1 (6 bases). The CDR3 is made up of 15 amino acids. V was trimmed by 0 bases and J by 4 bases, leaving 13 bases between them. In germline, CDR1 is MGHRA, CDR2 YSYEKL.

The V and J genes are TRBV27 and TRBJ2-3; 8 nucleotides match TRBD2. This CDR3 contains 15 residues. V shed 2 bases and J 2 bases; nucleotides not matched to a gene: 3. Germline loops: CDR1 MNHEY, CDR2 SMNVEV (reference sequence). The CDR3 DNA follows: TGTGCCAGCAGTTTAAAGCGGGAGCTCACAGATACGCAGTATTTT. Amino acids: CASSLKRELTDTQYF.

The chain has TRBV4-3 and TRBJ2-1; possibly TRBD2 for D (5 bases). V shed 1 base and J shed 8 bases, with 15 bases lying between them. The CDR3 consists of 15 residues. In germline, CDR1 is LGHNA, CDR2 YSLEER. DNA for the CDR3: TGCGCCAGCAGCCAAGGTGTAACTAGTTCCGATGAGCAGTTCTTC. Amino acids: CASSQGVTSSDEQFF.

This clone was seen a few times. Other DNA sequences in the same sample also yield this CDR3. V usage is TRBV5-1 and J usage is TRBJ2-2; perhaps TRBD2 as D (5 bases). The germline gives CDR1 SGHRS, CDR2 YFSETQ. The V end lost 0 bases, the J end lost 5 bases, and 8 bases lay between the germline ends. The CDR3 runs 14 residues. CDR3 region: CASSLAGGTGELFF. In DNA, the CDR3 is TGCGCCAGCAGCTTGGCCGGAGGAACCGGGGAGCTGTTTTTT.